The sequence of this TCR beta chain was determined in a study of cytomegalovirus exposure and HLA in healthy donors. Study as a whole: A data release that came early held approximately 92 million unique TCRs from HLA-typed donors.

Study-level points and caveats: Association of a missense DCLRE1C variant with TCR beta V- and J-gene trimming was reported in a later analysis.

Donors counted as nominally healthy when sampled, yet unrecorded immune exposures were likely. On this clone: Its antigen is not identified.

Primers included in the PCR were 60 Vbeta and 13 Jbeta primers. Generated by immunoSEQ multiplex PCR, the TCRdb table keeps only in-frame clones and is missing some. In the table there are around 120,000 clones, around four fifths of which are singletons. The sample consisted of PBMCs. The sequence was collected from a man between 60 and 70 years old in good health and CMV-seropositive.

This CDR3 is CASSGDRAYGYTF. The CDR3 bases are TGTGCCAGCAGTGGGGACAGGGCTTATGGCTACACCTTC. V gene TRBV6-1 combines with J gene TRBJ1-2; the match to TRBD1 covers 9 bases. V lost 4 bases to trimming and J lost 5 bases; unmatched junction nucleotides: 2. This CDR3 comprises 13 residues. Germline-derived CDR1 and CDR2 are MNHNS and SASEGT.